The 21 T cell receptor beta chains listed next were all sequenced from one sample in a study of vaccination effects on CD4 cells after COVID-19 (dated by TCRdb to the early 2020s). To identify antigen-specific CD4+ T cell clonotypes by their expansion, the ViraFEST assay first stimulated PBMC with viral peptide pools and then applied TCR sequencing. After 10 days of culture, CD4+ T cells were isolated with the EasySep CD4+ T cell isolation kit. Convalescent patients had PCR-confirmed SARS-CoV-2 infection between March and December 2020, before Alpha, Beta and Delta variants emerged in the United States. Two doses of either the BNT162b2 or the mRNA-1273 mRNA SARS-CoV-2 vaccine were administered to participants. The library was produced with the immunoSEQ multiplex PCR assay. Entries here come from immuneACCESS through TCRdb and include only in-frame sequences with V and J called. Some clones fail to appear in such tables; in the studies checked, an unresolved V gene covers under half of the shortfall, and the cause of the remainder is unknown. The sample data list 15,000 to 20,000 clones, and 65% to 75% of these were observed just once. Together, the top ten hold approximately 22% of the sample.

Their target antigens are unknown. The starting material was CD4+ T cells from PBMCs cultured with SARS-CoV-2 spike peptides, obtained after COVID-19 vaccination. In the paper's terms, the cell subset or site label means: SARS-CoV-2 spike overlapping peptide pool stimulation. These receptors were obtained from a human donor who had a prior SARS-CoV-2 infection.

This chain connects TRBV6-1 to TRBJ1-1; D is unresolved. This CDR3 is built from 13 residues. Trimming pared 2 bases from V and 4 bases from J, leaving 8 bases between. From germline, CDR1 is MNHNS and CDR2 SASEGT. DNA of the CDR3: TGTGCCAGCAGTGAAAGGGTGGTCACTGAAGCTTTCTTT. It is translated as CASSERVVTEAFF.

This chain uses TRBV3-1 (or the pseudogene TRBV3-2) with TRBJ2-7; D gene ambiguous. Germline CDR1 LGHDT, CDR2 YNNKEL (reference sequence). The CDR3 length is 13 residues. V was pared by 2 bases and J by 3 bases, with 8 bases between. The CDR3 bases are TGTGCCAGCAGCCAAAGGGCTGACTACGAGCAGTACTTC. Translation: CASSQRADYEQYF.

The chain uses TRBV6-2 or TRBV6-3 and TRBJ2-5; TRBD1 aligns across 7 bases. The germline CDR1 and CDR2 sequences are MNHEY and SVGEGT. V trimming: 3 bases; J trimming: 5 bases; junction bases outside the gene matches: 9. This CDR3 spans 15 amino acids. In DNA form, the CDR3 reads TGTGCCAGCAGTTATTTCGGACAGGCCTCGGAGACCCAGTACTTC. Protein sequence: CASSYFGQASETQYF.

The chain carries TRBV5-6 and TRBJ1-1; D is uncertain. Trimming took off 4 bases at V and 10 bases at J, with 14 bases between the two ends. The CDR3 spans 12 residues. Germline-derived CDR1 and CDR2 are SGHDT and YYEEEE. In DNA form, the CDR3 reads TGTGCCAGCAGCAACCAACCCGCCGCAGCTTTCTTT. This gives the protein CASSNQPAAAFF.

J is TRBJ2-1 and V is TRBV7-6, with 7 positions matching TRBD2. Trimming at V came to 1 base and at J to 9 bases, leaving 9 bases not matched to a gene. The CDR3 covers 15 residues. Germline CDR1 is SGHVS and CDR2 is FNYEAQ. The CDR3 region is CASSLEFGREGEQFF. Here the CDR3 DNA reads TGTGCCAGCAGCTTAGAGTTCGGTAGGGAGGGTGAGCAGTTCTTC.

This clone was counted once. The rearrangement links TRBV25-1 to TRBJ1-4; no clear D. This CDR3 has 14 amino acids. V lost 3 bases, J lost 7 bases, and 12 bases lay in between. The V gene's germline CDR1 is MGHDK and CDR2 SYGVNS. The DNA for the CDR3 is TGTGCCAGCAGTGATTCCAGGAGGGCTGAAAAACTGTTTTTT. This encodes CASSDSRRAEKLFF. Filled out from reference TRBV25-1 and TRBJ1-4, the complete variable domain reads EADIYQTPRYLVIGTGKKITLECSQTMGHDKMYWYQQDPGMELHLIHYSYGVNSTEKGDLSSESTVSRIRTEHFPLTLESARPSHTSQYLCASSDSRRAEKLFFGSGTQLSVL.

This chain joins TRBV5-1 and TRBJ2-7, with 9 bases identical to TRBD2. The V and J ends lost 2 bases and 2 bases, in that order; junction bases with no gene match: 5. CDR1 and CDR2 from the germline V gene are SGHRS and YFSETQ. The length of the CDR3 is 15 residues. The CDR3 here is CASSFASGTTYEQYF. The CDR3 nucleotides read TGCGCCAGCAGCTTCGCTAGCGGGACAACCTACGAGCAGTACTTC.

The V and J genes are TRBV23-1 and TRBJ2-7; D is unclear. TRBV23-1 belongs to the ORF category, with a function that is uncertain. CDR3 length: 13 amino acids. V lost 6 bases, J lost 4 bases, and 13 bases lay in between. The CDR3 sequence: CASSPVGQYEQYF. Here the CDR3 DNA reads TGCGCCAGCAGCCCCGTGGGCCAATACGAGCAGTACTTC.

This chain links TRBV6-1 with TRBJ2-1; no definite D call. Germline V CDR1 and CDR2: MNHNS, SASEGT. This CDR3 has 14 residues. V shed 2 bases and J shed 0 bases, with 5 bases lying between them. DNA for the CDR3: TGTGCCAGCAGTGAAATGGGCTCCTACAATGAGCAGTTCTTC. As protein: CASSEMGSYNEQFF.

The rearrangement uses TRBV5-4 and TRBJ1-6; D perhaps matches TRBD1 (6 bases). The length of the CDR3 is 16 residues. In germline, CDR1 is SGHNT, CDR2 YYREEE (reference sequence). Trimming cost V 1 base and J 7 bases, with 15 bases left between them. The chain's CDR3 is CASSLLGGLGNSPLHF. CDR3 DNA sequence: TGTGCCAGCAGCTTGTTGGGGGGCTTGGGGAATTCACCCCTCCACTTT.

The chain links TRBV27 to TRBJ1-2, with TRBD1 matching over 7 bases. V was pared by 0 bases and J by 1 base, with 5 bases of the junction left unmatched. Germline V CDR1 and CDR2: MNHEY, SMNVEV (reference sequence). The CDR3 consists of 16 residues. The CDR3 DNA reads as TGTGCCAGCAGTTTATCGGGGACAGAACTTAACTATGGCTACACCTTC. This codes for CASSLSGTELNYGYTF.

The chain has TRBV6-1 and TRBJ2-3; TRBD2 matches 11 bases. V trimming: 0 bases; J trimming: 5 bases; junction bases outside the gene matches: 4. CDR3 length equals 16 residues. Looked up from germline, CDR1 is MNHNS and CDR2 is SASEGT. The CDR3 DNA follows: TGTGCCAGCAGTGAAGCTAGCGGGGGGGCTTTAGATACGCAGTATTTT. This gives the protein CASSEASGGALDTQYF.

This clone appeared a few times. The chain carries TRBV2 and TRBJ2-7; no firm D call. V gave up 7 bases and J gave up 3 bases, with 22 bases separating them. CDR3 size: 16 residues. Germline assignment: CDR1 SNHLY and CDR2 FYNNEI. CDR3 amino acids: CASNKMLGIRSYEQYF. The DNA for the CDR3 is TGTGCCAGCAATAAAATGCTAGGGATCAGGAGCTACGAGCAGTACTTC. Filled out from reference TRBV2 and TRBJ2-7, the complete variable domain reads EPEVTQTPSHQVTQMGQEVILRCVPISNHLYFYWYRQILGQKVEFLVSFYNNEISEKSEIFDDQFSVERPDGSNFTLKIRSTKLEDSAMYFCASNKMLGIRSYEQYFGPGTRLTVT.

The CDR3 DNA sequence: TGTGCCTGGAGTGTTCGGGGGCCCTACAATGAGCAGTTCTTC. Protein sequence: CAWSVRGPYNEQFF. The rearrangement joins TRBV30 to TRBJ2-1; D may be TRBD1 or TRBD2 (6 bases each). Germline CDR1 and CDR2: GTSNPN and SVGIG (reference sequence). Trimming stripped 0 bases from V and 2 bases from J, with 8 bases between. The CDR3 consists of 14 residues.

The sample holds a few counts of this clone. The chain has TRBV3-1 (or the pseudogene TRBV3-2) and TRBJ1-6; possibly TRBD1 for D (5 bases). Germline V gives CDR1 LGHDT, CDR2 YNNKEL (reference sequence). This CDR3 spans 16 amino acids. With 0 bases removed from V and 9 bases from J, the gap between germline ends came to 15 bases. CDR3 loop: CASSQEPGSGASPLHF. DNA for the CDR3: TGTGCCAGCAGCCAAGAGCCAGGGTCTGGAGCTTCACCCCTCCACTTT.

The genes are TRBV5-6 and TRBJ2-5; the D gene could be TRBD1 or TRBD2 (5 bases each). The CDR3 extends over 17 amino acids. Trimming took off 2 bases at V and 6 bases at J, with 23 bases between the two ends. Germline V gene lookup returns CDR1 SGHDT and CDR2 YYEEEE. The CDR3 spells CASSFRSLYPGTKTQYF. For the CDR3, the DNA is TGTGCCAGCAGCTTTAGGTCTTTGTACCCTGGGACGAAGACCCAGTACTTC. Supplemented by reference TRBV5-6 and TRBJ2-5, the full variable domain reads DAGVTQSPTHLIKTRGQQVTLRCSPKSGHDTVSWYQQALGQGPQFIFQYYEEEERQRGNFPDRFSGHQFPNYSSELNVNALLLGDSALYLCASSFRSLYPGTKTQYFGPGTRLLVL.

The V and J genes are TRBV12-2 and TRBJ1-1. TRBV12-2 is a pseudogene locus. This CDR3 is 14 amino acids long. CDR3 residues: CASRSKGRNPEAFF. The CDR3 DNA reads TGTGCAAGTCGCTCCAAGGGACGGAACCCTGAAGCTTTCTTT.

V is TRBV6-5 and J is TRBJ2-5; the match to TRBD2 covers 9 bases. Looked up from germline, CDR1 is MNHEY and CDR2 is SVGAGI. The V and J ends lost 6 bases and 3 bases, in that order; junction bases with no gene match: 8. This CDR3 is 15 amino acids long. The CDR3: CASRRSGRREETQYF. CDR3 coding DNA: TGTGCCAGCAGGCGCAGCGGGAGGCGGGAAGAGACCCAGTACTTC.

This clone was recorded a few times. The chain joins TRBV7-2 to TRBJ1-1; 9 bases are a match to TRBD1. J lost 9 bases, V lost 6 bases, and 8 bases had no gene match. The CDR3 runs to 13 residues. Germline V gene lookup returns CDR1 SGHTA and CDR2 FQGNSA. DNA of the CDR3: TGTGCCAGCAGGGTGGGGACAGGGTCTAAAGCTTTCTTT. It encodes CASRVGTGSKAFF.

In this sample, this clone turned up once. The V gene is TRBV7-2, the J gene TRBJ2-5; D perhaps matches TRBD1 (6 bases). V lost 5 bases and J lost 7, with 17 bases in between. The CDR3 contains 14 residues. CDR1 SGHTA and CDR2 FQGNSA come from the germline V gene. The CDR3 DNA is TGTGCCAGCAGCCATGCCAGCGCGACAGGGACCCAGTACTTC. Protein product: CASSHASATGTQYF. Supplemented by reference TRBV7-2 and TRBJ2-5, the full variable domain reads GAGVSQSPSNKVTEKGKDVELRCDPISGHTALYWYRQSLGQGLEFLIYFQGNSAPDKSGLPSDRFSAERTGGSVSTLTIQRTQQEDSAVYLCASSHASATGTQYFGPGTRLLVL.

This clone was picked up a small number of times. The V call is TRBV7-9, the J call TRBJ2-1, with D uncertain. CDR1 SEHNR and CDR2 FQNEAQ come from the germline V gene (reference sequence). The ends were cut back, 1 base at V and 0 bases at J, with 13 bases in the middle. The CDR3 sequence is 17 residues long. Written as DNA, the CDR3 is TGTGCCAGCAGCTTAGGAATTGGCGACCCCTCCTACAATGAGCAGTTCTTC. Translating it yields CASSLGIGDPSYNEQFF.